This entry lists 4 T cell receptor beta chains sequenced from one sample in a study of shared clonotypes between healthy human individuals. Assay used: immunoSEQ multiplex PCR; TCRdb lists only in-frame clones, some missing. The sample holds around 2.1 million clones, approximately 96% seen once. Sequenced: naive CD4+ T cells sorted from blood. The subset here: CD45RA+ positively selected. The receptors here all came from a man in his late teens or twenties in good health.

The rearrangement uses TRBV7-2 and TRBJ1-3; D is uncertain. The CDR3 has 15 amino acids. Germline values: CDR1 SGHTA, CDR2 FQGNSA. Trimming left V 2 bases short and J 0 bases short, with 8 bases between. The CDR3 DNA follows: TGTGCCAGCAGCTTACGGTCGAGCTCTGGAAACACCATATATTTT. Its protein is CASSLRSSSGNTIYF.

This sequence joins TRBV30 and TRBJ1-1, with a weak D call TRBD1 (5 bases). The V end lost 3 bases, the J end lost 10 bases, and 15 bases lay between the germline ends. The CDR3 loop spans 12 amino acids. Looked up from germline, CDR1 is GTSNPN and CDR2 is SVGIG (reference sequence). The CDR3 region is CAWSPLQGRAFF. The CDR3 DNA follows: TGTGCCTGGAGCCCCTTGCAGGGAAGAGCTTTCTTT.

The CDR3 DNA is TGTGCCAGCAGCGATAAAAGAACGGGTGTCAACTATGGCTACACCTTC. Encoded protein: CASSDKRTGVNYGYTF. The chain is built from TRBV11-2 and TRBJ1-2; D remains ambiguous. This CDR3 contains 16 residues. The V end was cut by 5 bases, the J end by 2 bases, with 18 bases between. Germline loops: CDR1 SGHAT, CDR2 FQNNGV.

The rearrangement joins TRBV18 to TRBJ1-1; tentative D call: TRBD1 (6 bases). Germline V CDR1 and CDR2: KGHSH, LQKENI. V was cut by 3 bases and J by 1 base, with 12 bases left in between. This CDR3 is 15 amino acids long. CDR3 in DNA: TGTGCCAGCTCACCCCCCGGACAGTCGAACACTGAAGCTTTCTTT. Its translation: CASSPPGQSNTEAFF.